The next 15 T cell receptor beta chains were all read from a single sample in a study of response to subunit inactivated influenza vaccine. TCRdb reprocessed the RT-PCR reads with MiXCR, giving one entry per CDR3 protein. The sample lists about half a million distinct CDR3 sequences, about 25% seen once, with under 2.5% in the top ten. The starting material was CD4+ T cells sorted from PBMCs, obtained more than 4 days after vaccination. Every receptor here comes from a man aged 45-60 years who received an inactivated influenza vaccine.

The table lists this clonotype with many counts. V and J are TRBV12-3 or TRBV12-4 and TRBJ2-3; TRBD2 matches at 9 bases. V dropped 6 bases and J dropped 0; count of bases not matched to a gene: 1. This CDR3 has 14 residues. CDR3 residues: CASRTSGSTDTQYF. The CDR3 DNA reads as TGTGCCAGCAGAACTAGCGGGAGCACAGATACGCAGTATTTT.

V gene TRBV10-3 combines with J gene TRBJ2-2; D gene uncertain. This CDR3 is built from 14 residues. Germline lookup yields CDR1 ENHRY and CDR2 SYGVKD. V was cut by 6 bases and J by 0 bases, with 8 bases left in between. The CDR3 nucleotides are TGTGCCATCAGGGGGAAATCGAACACCGGGGAGCTGTTTTTT. It translates to CAIRGKSNTGELFF.

The table lists this clonotype with a few counts. The gene calls are TRBV6-2 or TRBV6-3 and TRBJ2-1; D could derive from TRBD1 or TRBD2 (6 bases each). Germline loops: CDR1 MNHEY, CDR2 SVGEGT. This CDR3 is 15 amino acids long. With 5 bases removed from V and 4 bases from J, the gap between germline ends came to 15 bases. The CDR3 nucleotides read TGTGCCAGCAGTAACAGGGACTCCCGTTACAATGAGCAGTTCTTC. It encodes CASSNRDSRYNEQFF.

V usage is TRBV7-3 and J usage is TRBJ2-5, with 9 bases matching TRBD2. This CDR3 has 15 amino acids. In germline, CDR1 is SGHTA, CDR2 FQGTGA. Losses at the gene ends were 3 bases for V and 5 bases for J; bases not matched to a gene: 7. The CDR3 bases are TGTGCCAGCAGCTTGGGACTAGCCCTTTCGGAGACCCAGTACTTC. Translating it yields CASSLGLALSETQYF.

The CDR3, as DNA: TGCAGTGCTCCGACAGGGGGCAGGTCGAATTCACCCCTCCACTTT. Translation: CSAPTGGRSNSPLHF. The chain has TRBV20-1 and TRBJ1-6, with 10 bases matching TRBD1. The CDR3 totals 15 residues. Germline V gene data show CDR1 as DFQATT and CDR2 as SNEGSKA (reference sequence). V lost 5 bases to trimming and J lost 7 bases; unmatched junction nucleotides: 8.

In its sample, this clonotype was seen a few times. V and J are TRBV5-1 and TRBJ2-1, with TRBD1 matching over 7 bases. The length of the CDR3 is 14 residues. Losses at the gene ends were 0 bases for V and 3 bases for J; bases not matched to a gene: 0. The germline V gene encodes CDR1 SGHRS and CDR2 YFSETQ. The CDR3 region is CASSLDRGYNEQFF. CDR3 nucleotide sequence: TGCGCCAGCAGCTTGGACAGGGGCTACAATGAGCAGTTCTTC. Full variable domain (rest looked up from reference TRBV5-1 and TRBJ2-1): KAGVTQTPRYLIKTRGQQVTLSCSPISGHRSVSWYQQTPGQGLQFLFEYFSETQRNKGNFPGRFSGRQFSNSRSEMNVSTLELGDSALYLCASSLDRGYNEQFFGPGTRLTVL.

The chain employs TRBV10-3 and TRBJ2-5; the D is unclear. Trimming took 6 bases from V and 3 from J, leaving 5 bases between them. This CDR3 comprises 11 residues. Germline CDR1 and CDR2: ENHRY and SYGVKD. The CDR3 DNA is TGTGCCATCAGCGAGAAAGAGACCCAGTACTTC. Protein product: CAISEKETQYF.

The V and J genes are TRBV6-5 and TRBJ1-1; 7 positions agree with TRBD1. This CDR3 comprises 15 residues. Germline-derived CDR1 and CDR2 are MNHEY and SVGAGI. V shed 0 bases, J shed 2 bases, and the junction held 3 bases outside the gene matches. The chain's CDR3 is CASSYSGTANTEAFF. CDR3 sequence (DNA): TGTGCCAGCAGTTACTCCGGGACAGCCAACACTGAAGCTTTCTTT.

The chain carries TRBV20-1 and TRBJ2-1; D gene unclear. With 4 bases removed from V and 3 bases from J, the gap between germline ends came to 7 bases. CDR1 is DFQATT and CDR2 is SNEGSKA in the germline V gene (reference sequence). This CDR3 is 12 amino acids long. The CDR3 loop is CSATQRYNEQFF. The CDR3 nucleotides read TGCAGTGCTACGCAACGCTACAATGAGCAGTTCTTC.

The V call is TRBV4-3, the J call TRBJ2-7; no reliable D call. The germline gives CDR1 LGHNA, CDR2 YSLEER. The CDR3 sequence is 13 residues long. Trimming cost V 0 bases and J 2 bases, with 5 bases left between them. The CDR3 here is CASSQDLTYEQYF. As DNA, the CDR3 is TGCGCCAGCAGCCAAGATCTAACCTACGAGCAGTACTTC.

This clonotype has a handful of counts. The chain is built from TRBV4-2 and TRBJ2-2; D call uncertain. Trimming shortened V by 2 bases and J by 5 bases, and 9 bases separated the two germline ends. The length of the CDR3 is 14 residues. CDR1 LGHNA and CDR2 YNFKEQ come from the germline V gene. In DNA form, the CDR3 reads TGTGCCAGCAGCCAATCCGGAACGACCGGGGAGCTGTTTTTT. This codes for CASSQSGTTGELFF.

This clonotype appeared a few times. The chain uses TRBV7-3 and TRBJ2-1; D unclear. This CDR3 spans 13 amino acids. V was trimmed by 3 bases and J by 8 bases, leaving 11 bases between them. Per the germline V gene, CDR1 is SGHTA and CDR2 is FQGTGA. The CDR3 is CASSFTGRDEQFF. DNA for the CDR3: TGTGCCAGCAGCTTCACGGGTAGGGATGAGCAGTTCTTC.

This clonotype was observed a handful of times. The chain carries TRBV12-3 or TRBV12-4 and TRBJ1-4; TRBD1 matches at 10 bases. The CDR3 extends over 16 amino acids. Trimming removed 5 bases from V and 1 base from J; junction bases left unmatched: 4. The CDR3 is CASSLGQGVTNEKLFF. The CDR3 bases are TGTGCCAGCAGTCTAGGACAGGGGGTAACTAATGAAAAACTGTTTTTT.

V and J are TRBV20-1 and TRBJ2-5; 10 nucleotides agree with TRBD1. Per the germline V gene, CDR1 is DFQATT and CDR2 is SNEGSKA (reference sequence). J was trimmed by 0 bases and V by 6 bases; bases with no gene match: 4. The CDR3 totals 14 residues. The DNA of the CDR3 is TGCAGTGCGGCCGGGACAGGGGACCAAGAGACCCAGTACTTC. It translates to CSAAGTGDQETQYF.

The rearrangement uses TRBV12-3 or TRBV12-4 and TRBJ2-5, with D possibly matching TRBD1 (7 bases). This CDR3 is built from 14 residues. V was shortened by 5 bases and J by 5 bases, with 15 bases between the two germline ends. The CDR3 region is CASSASGGWETQYF. The CDR3 DNA follows: TGTGCCAGCAGTGCCTCAGGGGGGTGGGAGACCCAGTACTTC.